This T cell receptor beta chain was identified in a study of Graves' ophthalmopathy and Graves' hyperthyroidism. Stable hyperthyroidism meant no ophthalmopathy within 18 months of follow-up. Clinical symptoms and serum thyroxine were used for diagnosis; TRAb, thyroid ultrasound and orbital computed tomography were also relied on. Fresh peripheral blood, roughly 9.8 ml, was the PBMC source. Study conclusions and caveats: Most clonotypes expanded in thyroid above 0.001 frequency were present in blood too.

Transcripts of RNA were the source for amplifying TCR beta CDR3 regions. After a first-round RT-PCR with HTBI primers, a second-round multiplex PCR was run. One entry per CDR3 protein results from TCRdb running MiXCR on the multiplex PCR reads. The sample holds about 24,000 distinct CDR3 sequences, roughly 50% seen once. This clonotype was picked up many times. No antigen is known for it. CDR1 is SGHRS, CDR2 YFSETQ, per germline. CDR3 length: 19 amino acids. Deletions cut 2 bases from V and 4 bases from J, with 28 bases between. The sequence was obtained from an adult woman with stable Graves' hyperthyroidism. V and J are TRBV5-1 and TRBJ2-7, with a weak D call TRBD2 (6 bases). The sample taken for sequencing was peripheral blood. The DNA of the CDR3 is TGCGCCAGCAGCTTACCCCGGGACTCACCTGTAATGGGGGGTTACGAGCAGTACTTC. Translating gives CASSLPRDSPVMGGYEQYF.